These 2 T cell receptor beta chains were all obtained from the same sample, sequenced in a study of shared clonotypes between healthy human individuals. Measured with immunoSEQ multiplex PCR; TCRdb has only the in-frame clones, and not every one. The sample lists approximately 530,000 clones; 90% to 96% were seen once. Source material: naive CD4+ T cells sorted from blood. Subset specified: CD45RA+ positively selected. These TCRs come from a young woman in good health.

This clone was counted a few times. This sequence joins TRBV28 and TRBJ2-1; D ambiguous. CDR1 and CDR2 (germline): MDHEN, SYDVKM. The CDR3 runs to 15 residues. Trimming took off 6 bases at V and 2 bases at J, with 14 bases between the two ends. The CDR3 here is CASSPKGRPYNEQFF. The CDR3 DNA follows: TGTGCCAGCAGCCCTAAGGGTCGGCCCTACAATGAGCAGTTCTTC. Using reference TRBV28 and TRBJ2-1 for the parts outside the CDR3, the full variable domain is DVKVTQSSRYLVKRTGEKVFLECVQDMDHENMFWYRQDPGLGLRLIYFSYDVKMKEKGDIPEGYSVSREKKERFSLILESASTNQTSMYLCASSPKGRPYNEQFFGPGTRLTVL.

This chain joins TRBV5-6 and TRBJ2-7; D tentatively fits TRBD1 or TRBD2 (6 bases each). Trimming pared 2 bases from V and 5 bases from J, leaving 23 bases between. CDR1 SGHDT and CDR2 YYEEEE come from the germline V gene. There are 17 residues in the CDR3. The CDR3 region has the DNA TGTGCCAGCAGCTTCCCTCCCGACGGGACGGGGGCCCACGAGCAGTACTTC. Translated, it gives CASSFPPDGTGAHEQYF.